This T cell receptor beta chain appears in the sequencing data of a study of T cell responses to AZD1222 COVID-19 vaccine. Study results and caveats: After two AZD1222 doses, spike-specific TCR breadth and depth rose versus day 0.

Using immunoSEQ multiplex PCR, the repertoire was profiled, and TCRdb retains in-frame clones only, with some absent. The repertoire holds about 120,000 clones, about 85% seen once, with 2% to 3% in the top ten. With 7 bases clipped from V and 5 bases from J, the junction kept 8 bases outside the gene matches. Looked up from germline, CDR1 is SQVTM and CDR2 is ANQGSEA. The CDR3 runs 14 residues. The table lists this clone with a count of one. The target antigen is unknown. Source: peripheral blood, taken 28 days after the second AZD1222 dose. This sequence was found in an adult who received the AZD1222 COVID-19 vaccine. The genes are TRBV29-1 and TRBJ2-3, with 11 bases that match TRBD1. The CDR3 coding sequence is TGCAGCGGGGTCGGACAGGGGGCGGGAGATACGCAGTATTTT. It is translated as CSGVGQGAGDTQYF.